One sample yielded the 24 T cell receptor beta chains listed below, sequenced in a study of OX40 agonist ivuxolimab in advanced cancers. Assay used: immunoSEQ multiplex PCR; TCRdb lists only in-frame clones, some missing. The sample has approximately 35,000 clones, around 93% seen once. The material was CD4+ or CD8+ T cells sorted from blood, obtained in a trial of the OX40 agonist ivuxolimab. These receptors were collected from an adult with an advanced solid tumor such as melanoma, head and neck, liver or kidney cancer.

The rearrangement joins TRBV25-1 to TRBJ2-1; 12 bases align to TRBD1. The CDR3 is made up of 17 amino acids. CDR1 and CDR2 from the germline V gene are MGHDK and SYGVNS. Germline trimming cut 5 bases from V and 9 bases from J; bases unmatched to any gene: 14. The CDR3 loop reads CASSPPGQGALFAEQFF. DNA of the CDR3: TGTGCCAGCAGTCCCCCGGGACAGGGGGCGCTTTTCGCTGAGCAGTTCTTC. Together with reference TRBV25-1 and TRBJ2-1, the CDR3 gives the full variable domain: EADIYQTPRYLVIGTGKKITLECSQTMGHDKMYWYQQDPGMELHLIHYSYGVNSTEKGDLSSESTVSRIRTEHFPLTLESARPSHTSQYLCASSPPGQGALFAEQFFGPGTRLTVL.

J is TRBJ2-7 and V is TRBV28; TRBD1 is a possible D gene (5 bases). This CDR3 is built from 15 residues. With 3 bases removed from V and 3 bases from J, the gap between germline ends came to 15 bases. CDR1 is MDHEN and CDR2 is SYDVKM in the germline V gene. The CDR3 region is CASSFEAGKGYEQYF. DNA for the CDR3: TGTGCCAGCAGTTTCGAGGCAGGGAAGGGCTACGAGCAGTACTTC. Full variable domain (rest looked up from reference TRBV28 and TRBJ2-7): DVKVTQSSRYLVKRTGEKVFLECVQDMDHENMFWYRQDPGLGLRLIYFSYDVKMKEKGDIPEGYSVSREKKERFSLILESASTNQTSMYLCASSFEAGKGYEQYFGPGTRLTVT.

The chain has TRBV4-3 and TRBJ1-1; the D is unclear. Trimming removed 1 base at V and 1 base at J, with 10 bases between. The length of the CDR3 is 15 residues. The germline V gene encodes CDR1 LGHNA and CDR2 YSLEER. This CDR3 is CASSQGLTTNTEAFF. Here the CDR3 DNA reads TGCGCCAGCAGCCAAGGACTCACAACGAACACTGAAGCTTTCTTT.

The rearrangement joins TRBV12-2 to TRBJ2-5; the table's D call, TRBD1, was not checked against the DNA. TRBV12-2 corresponds to a pseudogene. The CDR3 consists of 13 residues. CDR3 sequence: CASSKGHEKTQYF. The CDR3 DNA sequence: TGTGCCAGCAGCAAAGGACATGAAAAGACCCAGTACTTC.

The gene calls are TRBV19 and TRBJ1-2; D might be TRBD1 (5 bases). The CDR3 covers 12 residues. V shed 4 bases and J shed 13 bases, with 16 bases lying between them. Germline-derived CDR1 and CDR2 are LNHDA and SQIVND (reference sequence). The CDR3 DNA reads as TGTGCCAGTAGTAGGACCCGGGACCCCCGCACCTTC. Translating it yields CASSRTRDPRTF.

V gene TRBV7-2 combines with J gene TRBJ2-1; TRBD2 agrees at 9 bases. This CDR3 is built from 17 residues. The V gene's germline CDR1 is SGHTA and CDR2 FQGNSA. With V trimmed by 3 bases and J by 1 base, 7 bases remained unmatched. The CDR3 sequence is CASSFPLAGASYNEQFF. CDR3 nucleotide sequence: TGTGCCAGCAGCTTCCCTTTAGCGGGAGCTTCCTACAATGAGCAGTTCTTC.

The chain uses TRBV7-8 and TRBJ2-3, with D possibly TRBD1 on 5 matching bases. CDR3 size: 15 residues. Germline CDR1 is SGHVS and CDR2 is FQNEAQ. The V end lost 1 base, the J end lost 1 base, and 9 bases lay between the germline ends. CDR3 sequence reads: CASSLGLTGTDTQYF. In DNA, the CDR3 is TGTGCCAGCAGCTTAGGCTTGACAGGCACAGATACGCAGTATTTT. The variable domain in full, with the rest retrieved from reference TRBV7-8 and TRBJ2-3, is GAGVSQSPRYKVAKRGQDVALRCDPISGHVSLFWYQQALGQGPEFLTYFQNEAQLDKSGLPSDRFFAERPEGSVSTLKIQRTQQEDSAVYLCASSLGLTGTDTQYFGPGTRLTVL.

The chain employs TRBV11-1 and TRBJ2-2; 9 positions agree with TRBD2. Unmatched junction bases numbered 12, after V lost 3 bases and J lost 4 bases. The V gene's germline CDR1 is SGHAT and CDR2 FQDESV (reference sequence). This CDR3 contains 18 residues. CDR3 in DNA: TGTGCCAGCAGCTTGGGCAGGGGAAATAGCGGGGGCACCGGGGAGCTGTTTTTT. It specifies CASSLGRGNSGGTGELFF. Supplemented by reference TRBV11-1 and TRBJ2-2, the full variable domain reads EAEVAQSPRYKITEKSQAVAFWCDPISGHATLYWYRQILGQGPELLVQFQDESVVDDSQLPKDRFSAERLKGVDSTLKIQPAELGDSAMYLCASSLGRGNSGGTGELFFGEGSRLTVL.

The chain has TRBV5-4 and TRBJ2-2, with a possible D match to TRBD2 (6 bases). Germline V gene sequence: CDR1 SGHNT, CDR2 YYREEE (reference sequence). The V gene lost 3 bases and the J gene lost 0 bases, with 6 bases spanning the gap. This CDR3 contains 14 residues. CDR3 loop: CASSWGANTGELFF. CDR3 coding DNA: TGTGCCAGCAGCTGGGGGGCGAACACCGGGGAGCTGTTTTTT.

The rearrangement joins TRBV7-9 to TRBJ1-1; the D gene is possibly TRBD1 (6 bases). Germline V gene data show CDR1 as SEHNR and CDR2 as FQNEAQ (reference sequence). V lost 2 bases to trimming and J lost 1 base, with 17 bases between them. The CDR3 extends over 17 amino acids. The CDR3 loop is CASSLFRLDSRNTEAFF. The CDR3, as DNA: TGTGCCAGCAGCTTATTTAGGCTGGACAGCCGGAACACTGAAGCTTTCTTT.

This clone has just one count. The chain uses TRBV15 and TRBJ2-3; weak D call: TRBD2 (6 bases). The CDR3 covers 19 residues. Germline V gene lookup returns CDR1 LNHNV and CDR2 YYDKDF (reference sequence). Trimming removed 0 bases from V and 5 bases from J, with 24 bases in between. The CDR3 sequence: CATSRDNVFGGMDLDTQYF. CDR3 in DNA: TGTGCCACCAGCAGAGATAACGTGTTTGGCGGGATGGACCTAGATACGCAGTATTTT.

V is TRBV9 and J is TRBJ2-7; the D gene is possibly TRBD2 (5 bases). CDR3 length equals 15 residues. Germline lookup yields CDR1 SGDLS and CDR2 YYNGEE. V lost 0 bases, J lost 3 bases, and 13 bases lay in between. In DNA, the CDR3 is TGTGCCAGCAGCGTAGATGCTAGCCGAAACTACGAGCAGTACTTC. Its protein product is CASSVDASRNYEQYF. Drawing the rest from reference TRBV9 and TRBJ2-7, the complete variable domain is DSGVTQTPKHLITATGQRVTLRCSPRSGDLSVYWYQQSLDQGLQFLIQYYNGEERAKGNILERFSAQQFPDLHSELNLSSLELGDSALYFCASSVDASRNYEQYFGPGTRLTVT.

Only one count was recorded for this clone. The CDR3 loop is CASSFTPPGPGNQPQHF. The CDR3 DNA sequence: TGTGCCAGCAGTTTCACCCCACCCGGACCAGGCAATCAGCCCCAGCATTTT. The V gene is TRBV27, the J gene TRBJ1-5; no firm D call. The V gene's germline CDR1 is MNHEY and CDR2 SMNVEV (reference sequence). This CDR3 is built from 17 residues. V lost 3 bases, J lost 2 bases, and 17 bases lay in between.

This sequence joins TRBV4-1 and TRBJ1-5; D is undetermined. The CDR3 covers 14 residues. Germline loops: CDR1 MGHRA, CDR2 YSYEKL. V lost 0 bases and J lost 3, with 6 bases in between. The CDR3 DNA follows: TGCGCCAGCAGCCAAGAGGGATTCAATCAGCCCCAGCATTTT. Translated: CASSQEGFNQPQHF.

V usage is TRBV7-2 and J usage is TRBJ2-7, with D hard to call. The germline V and J ends were trimmed by 2 bases and 5 bases, with 4 bases remaining between them. Germline values: CDR1 SGHTA, CDR2 FQGNSA. The CDR3 extends over 11 amino acids. CDR3 sequence: CASSLPDEQYF. The CDR3 region has the DNA TGTGCCAGCAGCTTACCGGACGAGCAGTACTTC.

The DNA of the CDR3 is TGCAGCGTTCAGAGCTCTGGGGCCAACGTCCTGACTTTC. It specifies CSVQSSGANVLTF. The rearrangement uses TRBV29-1 and TRBJ2-6; D is uncertain. The ends were cut back, 5 bases at V and 0 bases at J, with 5 bases in the middle. Germline lookup yields CDR1 SQVTM and CDR2 ANQGSEA. The CDR3 loop spans 13 amino acids.

The chain combines TRBV2 with TRBJ2-2; D perhaps matches TRBD1 (5 bases). V lost 2 bases to trimming and J lost 7 bases, with 14 bases between them. Germline CDR1 SNHLY, CDR2 FYNNEI. The CDR3 totals 15 residues. CDR3 in amino acids: CASSERGGANGELFF. The CDR3 DNA follows: TGTGCCAGCAGTGAAAGGGGTGGGGCAAACGGGGAGCTGTTTTTT.

The chain employs TRBV4-3 and TRBJ2-7, with D perhaps TRBD2 (5 bases). V shed 1 base and J shed 4 bases, with 14 bases lying between them. Germline V gives CDR1 LGHNA, CDR2 YSLEER. This CDR3 is 15 amino acids long. The chain's CDR3 is CASSQVVGLSYEQYF. The DNA for the CDR3 is TGCGCCAGCAGCCAAGTTGTAGGACTCTCTTACGAGCAGTACTTC.

V gene TRBV27 combines with J gene TRBJ2-2; no clear D. The V gene's germline CDR1 is MNHEY and CDR2 SMNVEV (reference sequence). The length of the CDR3 is 15 residues. Between the trimmed V and J ends, which lost 4 bases and 6 bases, there was a span of 15 bases. The CDR3 DNA reads as TGTGCCAGCAGTTCGACGACGGGTCACGCCGGGGAGCTGTTTTTT. It encodes CASSSTTGHAGELFF.

This rearrangement joins TRBV7-9 to TRBJ2-7; 10 bases agree with TRBD1. The CDR3 has 13 amino acids. With 6 bases clipped from V and 8 bases from J, the junction kept 7 bases outside the gene matches. In germline, CDR1 is SEHNR, CDR2 FQNEAQ (reference sequence). The CDR3 nucleotides are TGTGCCAGCAGACGGGACAGGGGAGATCAGCAGTACTTC. Its translation is CASRRDRGDQQYF.

The gene calls are TRBV4-3 and TRBJ2-7; 10 nucleotides match TRBD2. V lost 1 base to trimming and J lost 4 bases; unmatched junction nucleotides: 16. Germline V gives CDR1 LGHNA, CDR2 YSLEER. The CDR3 consists of 19 residues. Written as DNA, the CDR3 is TGCGCCAGCAGCCAAGGCTCCATCCTAGCGGGAGAGAAGGAGTACGAGCAGTACTTC. Translation gives CASSQGSILAGEKEYEQYF.

The rearrangement joins TRBV9 to TRBJ2-1; the D gene is possibly TRBD2 (6 bases). Germline-derived CDR1 and CDR2 are SGDLS and YYNGEE. This CDR3 has 15 residues. V was shortened by 3 bases and J by 1 base, with 11 bases between the two germline ends. The CDR3 nucleotides are TGTGCCAGCAGCGACCCTGGGACTTCCTACAATGAGCAGTTCTTC. Its protein is CASSDPGTSYNEQFF.

J is TRBJ2-3 and V is TRBV21-1; TRBD2, as called in the table, went unchecked against the DNA. TRBV21-1 is assigned pseudogene status. This CDR3 spans 17 amino acids. CDR3 DNA sequence: TGTGCCAGGTGGACTAGCGGGAGGGCCTGTAACACAGATACGCAGTATTTT. Protein: CARWTSGRACNTDTQYF.

J is TRBJ2-1 and V is TRBV18, with D unresolved. V was pared by 3 bases and J by 0 bases, with 12 bases between. Germline assignment: CDR1 KGHSH and CDR2 LQKENI. The CDR3 is 16 residues long. This CDR3 is CASSPPTASSYNEQFF. As DNA, the CDR3 is TGTGCCAGCTCACCCCCCACTGCGAGCTCCTACAATGAGCAGTTCTTC.